The subject of this entry is one T cell receptor beta chain. Its specificity is unknown. Only in-frame clones appear in the TCRdb table, and some are missing; sequencing was by immunoSEQ multiplex PCR. This sample has under 40,000 clones, with 65% to 70% found just once. There are 16 residues in the CDR3. Germline CDR1 is MGHDK and CDR2 is SYGVNS. V was trimmed by 0 bases and J by 6 bases, leaving 12 bases between them. Between days 10 and 11 of culture, CD4+ T cells were separated out. None of the vaccinated had previously contracted SARS-CoV-2, and their nucleocapsid antibodies tested negative. IL-2 medium took the place of half the medium on both days 3 and 7. This specimen belongs to a study of vaccination effects on CD4 cells after COVID-19. General study points: By a late point after vaccination, infection- and vaccine-induced clones had shrunk markedly through clonal contraction.

The chain has TRBV25-1 and TRBJ1-6; D is possibly TRBD1 (6 bases). The clonotype originates from a human donor who received a COVID-19 vaccine. The sample in question was CD4+ T cells from PBMCs cultured without peptide, obtained before COVID-19 vaccination. The CDR3 nucleotides are TGTGCCAGCAGTGAATATAATACAGGGTTTAATTCACCCCTCCACTTT. Translating it yields CASSEYNTGFNSPLHF. The full variable domain, with the rest looked up from reference TRBV25-1 and TRBJ1-6, is EADIYQTPRYLVIGTGKKITLECSQTMGHDKMYWYQQDPGMELHLIHYSYGVNSTEKGDLSSESTVSRIRTEHFPLTLESARPSHTSQYLCASSEYNTGFNSPLHFGNGTRLTVT.